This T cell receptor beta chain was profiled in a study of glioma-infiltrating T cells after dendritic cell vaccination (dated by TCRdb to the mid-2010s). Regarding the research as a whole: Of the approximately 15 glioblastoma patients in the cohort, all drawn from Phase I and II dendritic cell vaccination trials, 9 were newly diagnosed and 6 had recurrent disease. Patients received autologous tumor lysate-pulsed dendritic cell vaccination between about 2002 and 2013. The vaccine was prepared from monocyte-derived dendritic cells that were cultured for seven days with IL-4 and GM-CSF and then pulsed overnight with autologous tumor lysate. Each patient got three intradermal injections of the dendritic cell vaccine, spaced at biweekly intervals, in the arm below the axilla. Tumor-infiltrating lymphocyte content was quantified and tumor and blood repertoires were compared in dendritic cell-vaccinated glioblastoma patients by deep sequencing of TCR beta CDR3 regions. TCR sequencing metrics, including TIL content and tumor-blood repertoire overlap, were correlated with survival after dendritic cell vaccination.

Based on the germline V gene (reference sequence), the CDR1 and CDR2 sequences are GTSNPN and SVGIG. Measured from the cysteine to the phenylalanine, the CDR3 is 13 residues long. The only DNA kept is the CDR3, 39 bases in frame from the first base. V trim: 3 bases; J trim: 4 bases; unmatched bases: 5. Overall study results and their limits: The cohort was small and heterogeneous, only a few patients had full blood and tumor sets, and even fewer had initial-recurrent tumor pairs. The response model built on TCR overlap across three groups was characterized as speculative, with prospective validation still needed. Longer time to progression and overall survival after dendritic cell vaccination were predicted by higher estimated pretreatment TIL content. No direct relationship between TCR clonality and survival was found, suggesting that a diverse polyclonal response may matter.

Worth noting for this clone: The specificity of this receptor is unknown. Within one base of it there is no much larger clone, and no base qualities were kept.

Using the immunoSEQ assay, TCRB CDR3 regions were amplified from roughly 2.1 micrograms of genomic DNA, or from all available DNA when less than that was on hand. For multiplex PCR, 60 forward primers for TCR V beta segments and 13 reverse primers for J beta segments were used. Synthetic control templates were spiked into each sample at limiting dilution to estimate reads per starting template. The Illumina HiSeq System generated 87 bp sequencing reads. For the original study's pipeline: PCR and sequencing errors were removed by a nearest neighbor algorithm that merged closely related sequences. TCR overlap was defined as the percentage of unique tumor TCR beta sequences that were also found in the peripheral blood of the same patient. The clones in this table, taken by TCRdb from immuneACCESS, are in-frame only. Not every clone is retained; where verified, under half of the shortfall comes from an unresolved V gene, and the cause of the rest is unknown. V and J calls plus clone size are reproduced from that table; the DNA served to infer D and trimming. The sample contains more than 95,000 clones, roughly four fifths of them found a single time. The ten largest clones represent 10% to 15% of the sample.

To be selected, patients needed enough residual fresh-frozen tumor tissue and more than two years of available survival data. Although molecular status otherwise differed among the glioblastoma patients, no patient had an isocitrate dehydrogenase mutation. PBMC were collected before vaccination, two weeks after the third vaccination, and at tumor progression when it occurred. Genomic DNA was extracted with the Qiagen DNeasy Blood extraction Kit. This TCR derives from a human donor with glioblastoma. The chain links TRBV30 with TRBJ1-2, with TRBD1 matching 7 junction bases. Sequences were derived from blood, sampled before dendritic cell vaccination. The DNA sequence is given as TGTGCCTGGAGCCGGGACAGTGCCTATGGCTACACCTTC. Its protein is CAWSRDSAYGYTF.